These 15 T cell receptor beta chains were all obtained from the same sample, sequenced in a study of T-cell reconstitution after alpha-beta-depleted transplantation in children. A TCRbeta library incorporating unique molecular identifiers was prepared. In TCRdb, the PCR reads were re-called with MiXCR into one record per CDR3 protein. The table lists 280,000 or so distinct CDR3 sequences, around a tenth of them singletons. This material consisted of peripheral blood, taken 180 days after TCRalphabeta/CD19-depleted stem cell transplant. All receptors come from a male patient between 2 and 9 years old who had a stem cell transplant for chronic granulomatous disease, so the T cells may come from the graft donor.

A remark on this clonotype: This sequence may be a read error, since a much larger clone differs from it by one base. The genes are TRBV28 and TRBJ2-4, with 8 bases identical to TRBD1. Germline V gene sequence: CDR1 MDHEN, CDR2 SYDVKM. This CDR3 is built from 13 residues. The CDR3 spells CASSFNRGNIQSF. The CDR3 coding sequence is TGTGCCAGCAGTTTCAACAGGGGGAACATTCAGTCCTTC.

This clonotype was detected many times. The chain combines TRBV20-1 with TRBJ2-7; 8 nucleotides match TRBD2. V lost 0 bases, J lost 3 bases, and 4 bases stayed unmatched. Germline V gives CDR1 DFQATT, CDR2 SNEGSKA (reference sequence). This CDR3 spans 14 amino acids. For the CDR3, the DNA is TGCAGTGCTAGAGACGACGGGAGGGACTACGAGCAGTACTTC. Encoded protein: CSARDDGRDYEQYF.

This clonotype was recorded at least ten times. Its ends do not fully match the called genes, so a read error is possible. CDR3 sequence (DNA): TGTGCCACCAGTAGCGGGGGGCTCGCCTACGAGCAGTACTTC. It yields the protein CATSSGGLAYEQYF. The chain has TRBV12-3 or TRBV12-4 and TRBJ2-7; 10 positions agree with TRBD2. This CDR3 is 14 amino acids long.

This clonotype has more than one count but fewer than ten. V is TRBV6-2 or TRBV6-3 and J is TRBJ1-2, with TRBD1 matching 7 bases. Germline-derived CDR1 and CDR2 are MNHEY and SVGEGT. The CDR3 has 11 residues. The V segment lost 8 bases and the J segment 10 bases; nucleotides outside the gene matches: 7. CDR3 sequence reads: CASGRTGVYTF. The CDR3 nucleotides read TGTGCCAGCGGGAGGACAGGCGTCTACACCTTC.

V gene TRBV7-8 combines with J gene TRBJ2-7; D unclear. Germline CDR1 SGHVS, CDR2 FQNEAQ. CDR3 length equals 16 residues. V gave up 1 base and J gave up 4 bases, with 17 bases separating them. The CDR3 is CASSLEAMGTQYEQYF. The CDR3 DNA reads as TGTGCCAGCAGCTTAGAGGCGATGGGTACGCAATACGAGCAGTACTTC.

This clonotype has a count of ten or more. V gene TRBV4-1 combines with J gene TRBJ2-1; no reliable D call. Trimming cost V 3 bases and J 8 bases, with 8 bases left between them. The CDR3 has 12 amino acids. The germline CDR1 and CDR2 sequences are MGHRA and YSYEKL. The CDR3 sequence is CASSHRSHEQFF. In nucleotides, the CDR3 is TGCGCCAGCAGCCACCGTAGCCATGAGCAGTTCTTC.

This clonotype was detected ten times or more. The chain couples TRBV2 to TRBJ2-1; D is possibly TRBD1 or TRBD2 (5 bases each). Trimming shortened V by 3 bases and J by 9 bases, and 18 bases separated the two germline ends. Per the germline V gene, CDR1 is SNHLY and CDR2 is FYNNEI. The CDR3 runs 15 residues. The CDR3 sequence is CASSEPGTAFGEQFF. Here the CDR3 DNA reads TGTGCCAGCAGTGAGCCCGGGACGGCCTTTGGTGAGCAGTTCTTC.

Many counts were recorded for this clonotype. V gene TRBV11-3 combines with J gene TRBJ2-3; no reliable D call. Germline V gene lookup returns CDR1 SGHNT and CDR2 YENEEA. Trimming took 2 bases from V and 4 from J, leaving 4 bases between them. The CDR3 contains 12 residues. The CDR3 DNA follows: TGTGCCAGCAGCTTAAACCCAGATACGCAGTATTTT. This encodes CASSLNPDTQYF.

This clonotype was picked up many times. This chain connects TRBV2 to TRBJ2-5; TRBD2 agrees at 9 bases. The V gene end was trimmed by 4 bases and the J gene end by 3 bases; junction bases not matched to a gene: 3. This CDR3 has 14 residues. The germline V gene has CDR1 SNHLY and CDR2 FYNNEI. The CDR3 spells CASSAASGEETQYF. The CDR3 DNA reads TGTGCCAGCAGTGCGGCTAGCGGGGAAGAGACCCAGTACTTC. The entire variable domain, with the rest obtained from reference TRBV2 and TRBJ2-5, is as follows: EPEVTQTPSHQVTQMGQEVILRCVPISNHLYFYWYRQILGQKVEFLVSFYNNEISEKSEIFDDQFSVERPDGSNFTLKIRSTKLEDSAMYFCASSAASGEETQYFGPGTRLLVL.

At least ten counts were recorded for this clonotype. CDR3 nucleotides: TGCGCCAGCAGCCAAGATTACGGGGGACGCCAAACAACTACGCAGTATTTT. This encodes CASSQDYGGRQTTTQYF. The chain combines TRBV4-3 with TRBJ2-3, with a weak D call TRBD2 (6 bases). This CDR3 has 17 residues. V lost 0 bases and J 8 bases, leaving 21 bases between the germline ends. CDR1 and CDR2 (germline): LGHNA, YSLEER.

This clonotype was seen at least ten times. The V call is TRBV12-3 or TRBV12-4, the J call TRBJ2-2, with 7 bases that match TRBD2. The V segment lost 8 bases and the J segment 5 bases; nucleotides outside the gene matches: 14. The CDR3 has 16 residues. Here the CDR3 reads CASSSRPGLLTGELFF. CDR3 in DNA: TGTGCCAGCTCGAGCCGCCCGGGACTATTGACCGGGGAGCTGTTTTTT.

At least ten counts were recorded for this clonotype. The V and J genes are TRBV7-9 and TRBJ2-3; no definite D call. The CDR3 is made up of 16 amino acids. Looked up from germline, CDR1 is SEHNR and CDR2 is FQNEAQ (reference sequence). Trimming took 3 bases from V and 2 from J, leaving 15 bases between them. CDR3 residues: CASSLTQLPPTDTQYF. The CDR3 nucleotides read TGTGCCAGCAGCTTGACCCAACTCCCCCCCACAGATACGCAGTATTTT.

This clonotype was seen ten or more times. In DNA, the CDR3 is TGTGCCAGCAGCCCACGACTGGAGGGGAACACCGGGGAGCTGTTTTTT. It specifies CASSPRLEGNTGELFF. The chain carries TRBV3-1 and TRBJ2-2; possibly TRBD2 for D (6 bases). Trimming cost V 4 bases and J 1 base, with 13 bases left between them. Per the germline V gene, CDR1 is LGHDT and CDR2 is YNNKEL (reference sequence). CDR3 size: 16 residues. The full variable domain, completed using reference TRBV3-1 and TRBJ2-2, is DTAVSQTPKYLVTQMGNDKSIKCEQNLGHDTMYWYKQDSKKFLKIMFSYNNKELIINETVPNRFSPKSPDKAHLNLHINSLELGDSAVYFCASSPRLEGNTGELFFGEGSRLTVL.

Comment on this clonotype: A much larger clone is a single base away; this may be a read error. The DNA of the CDR3 is TGCGCCACCAGCCGTCTCTCTAGCGGGAGCAATGAGCAGTTCTTC. It specifies CATSRLSSGSNEQFF. This rearrangement joins TRBV5-1 to TRBJ2-1, with 10 bases aligning to TRBD2. Germline-derived CDR1 and CDR2 are SGHRS and YFSETQ. The CDR3 has 15 amino acids. Full variable domain (remainder filled in from reference TRBV5-1 and TRBJ2-1): KAGVTQTPRYLIKTRGQQVTLSCSPISGHRSVSWYQQTPGQGLQFLFEYFSETQRNKGNFPGRFSGRQFSNSRSEMNVSTLELGDSALYLCATSRLSSGSNEQFFGPGTRLTVL.

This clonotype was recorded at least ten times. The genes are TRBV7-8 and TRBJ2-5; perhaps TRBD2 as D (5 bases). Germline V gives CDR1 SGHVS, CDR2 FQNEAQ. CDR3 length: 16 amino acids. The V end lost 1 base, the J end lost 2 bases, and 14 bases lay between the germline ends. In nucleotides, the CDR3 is TGTGCCAGCAGCTTAGGGCGGACGGGGAGACAAGAGACCCAGTACTTC. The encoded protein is CASSLGRTGRQETQYF. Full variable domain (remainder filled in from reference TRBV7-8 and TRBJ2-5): GAGVSQSPRYKVAKRGQDVALRCDPISGHVSLFWYQQALGQGPEFLTYFQNEAQLDKSGLPSDRFFAERPEGSVSTLKIQRTQQEDSAVYLCASSLGRTGRQETQYFGPGTRLLVL.